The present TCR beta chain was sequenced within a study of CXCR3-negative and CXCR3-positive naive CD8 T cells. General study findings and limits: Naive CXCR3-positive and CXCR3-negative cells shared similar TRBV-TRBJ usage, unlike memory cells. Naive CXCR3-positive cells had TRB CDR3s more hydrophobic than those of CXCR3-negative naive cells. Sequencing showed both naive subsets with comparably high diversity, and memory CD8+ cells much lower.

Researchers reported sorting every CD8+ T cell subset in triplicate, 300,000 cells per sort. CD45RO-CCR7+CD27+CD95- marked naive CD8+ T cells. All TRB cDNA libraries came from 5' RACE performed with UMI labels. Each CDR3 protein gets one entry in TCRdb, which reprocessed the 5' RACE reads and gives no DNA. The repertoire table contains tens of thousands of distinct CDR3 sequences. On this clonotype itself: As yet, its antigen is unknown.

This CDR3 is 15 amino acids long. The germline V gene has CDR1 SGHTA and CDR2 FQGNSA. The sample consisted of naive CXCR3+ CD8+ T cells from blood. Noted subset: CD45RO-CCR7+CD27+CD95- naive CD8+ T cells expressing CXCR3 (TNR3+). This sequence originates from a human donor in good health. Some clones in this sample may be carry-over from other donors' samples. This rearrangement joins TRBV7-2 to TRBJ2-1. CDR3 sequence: CASSFGDFSYNEQFF. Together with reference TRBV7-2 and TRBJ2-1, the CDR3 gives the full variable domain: GAGVSQSPSNKVTEKGKDVELRCDPISGHTALYWYRQSLGQGLEFLIYFQGNSAPDKSGLPSDRFSAERTGGSVSTLTIQRTQQEDSAVYLCASSFGDFSYNEQFFGPGTRLTVL.